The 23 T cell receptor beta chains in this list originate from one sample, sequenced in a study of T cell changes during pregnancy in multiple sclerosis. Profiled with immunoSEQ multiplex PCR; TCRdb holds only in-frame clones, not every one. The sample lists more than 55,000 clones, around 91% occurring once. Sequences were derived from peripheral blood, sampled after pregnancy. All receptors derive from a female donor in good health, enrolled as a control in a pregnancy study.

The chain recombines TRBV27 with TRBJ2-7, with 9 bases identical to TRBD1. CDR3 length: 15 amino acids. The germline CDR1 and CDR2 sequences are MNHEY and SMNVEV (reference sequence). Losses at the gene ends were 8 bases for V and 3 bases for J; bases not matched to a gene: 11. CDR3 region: CASAFRDRVHYEQYF. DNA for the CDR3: TGTGCCAGCGCGTTCCGGGACAGGGTACACTACGAGCAGTACTTC.

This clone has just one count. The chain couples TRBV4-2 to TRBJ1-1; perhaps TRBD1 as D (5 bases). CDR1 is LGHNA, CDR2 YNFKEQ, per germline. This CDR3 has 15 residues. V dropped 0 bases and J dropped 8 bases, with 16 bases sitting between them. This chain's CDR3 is CASSQEAGTLGEAFF. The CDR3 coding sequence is TGTGCCAGCAGCCAAGAGGCGGGGACGCTCGGGGAAGCTTTCTTT.

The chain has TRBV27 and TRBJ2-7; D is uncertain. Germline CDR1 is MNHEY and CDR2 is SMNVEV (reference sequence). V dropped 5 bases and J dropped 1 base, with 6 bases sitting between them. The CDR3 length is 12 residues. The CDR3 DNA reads TGTGCCAGCAGTCCTCGGTCCTACGAGCAGTACTTC. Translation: CASSPRSYEQYF.

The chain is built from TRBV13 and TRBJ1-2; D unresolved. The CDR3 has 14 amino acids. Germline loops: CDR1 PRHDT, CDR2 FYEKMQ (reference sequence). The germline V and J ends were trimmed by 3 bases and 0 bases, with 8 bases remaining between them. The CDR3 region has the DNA TGTGCCAGCAGCTTGTCCCTAGCTAACTATGGCTACACCTTC. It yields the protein CASSLSLANYGYTF.

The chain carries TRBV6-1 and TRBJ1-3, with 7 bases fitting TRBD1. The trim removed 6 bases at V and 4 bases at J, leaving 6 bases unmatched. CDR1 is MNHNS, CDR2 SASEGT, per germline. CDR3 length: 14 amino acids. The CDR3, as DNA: TGTGCCAGCAGGGCCAGGGGGTCCGGAAACACCATATATTTT. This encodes CASRARGSGNTIYF.

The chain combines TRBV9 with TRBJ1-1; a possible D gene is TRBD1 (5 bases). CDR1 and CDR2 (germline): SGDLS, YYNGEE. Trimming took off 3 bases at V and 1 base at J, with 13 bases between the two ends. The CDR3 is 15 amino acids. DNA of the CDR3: TGTGCCAGCAGCGGGTCTCGACAGCCGAACACTGAAGCTTTCTTT. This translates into CASSGSRQPNTEAFF.

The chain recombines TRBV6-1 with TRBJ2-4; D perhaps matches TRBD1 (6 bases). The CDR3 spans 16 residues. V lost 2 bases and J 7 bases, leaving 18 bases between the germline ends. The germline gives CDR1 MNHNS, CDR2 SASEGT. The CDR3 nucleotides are TGTGCCAGCAGTGAATTGGACCGTGTAACAGGGAACATTCAGTACTTC. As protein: CASSELDRVTGNIQYF.

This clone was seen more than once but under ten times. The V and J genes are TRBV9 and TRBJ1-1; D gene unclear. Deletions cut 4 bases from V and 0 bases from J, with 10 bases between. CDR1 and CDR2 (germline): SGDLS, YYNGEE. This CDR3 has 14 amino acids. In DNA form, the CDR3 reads TGTGCCAGCAGCCCCAGGCAGATGAACACTGAAGCTTTCTTT. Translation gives CASSPRQMNTEAFF.

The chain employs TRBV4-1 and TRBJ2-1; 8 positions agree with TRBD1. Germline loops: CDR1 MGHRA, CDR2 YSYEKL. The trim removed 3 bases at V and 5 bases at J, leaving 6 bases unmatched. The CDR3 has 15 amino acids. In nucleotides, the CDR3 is TGCGCCAGCAGCCACCCGGACAGGGACGACAATGAGCAGTTCTTC. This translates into CASSHPDRDDNEQFF.

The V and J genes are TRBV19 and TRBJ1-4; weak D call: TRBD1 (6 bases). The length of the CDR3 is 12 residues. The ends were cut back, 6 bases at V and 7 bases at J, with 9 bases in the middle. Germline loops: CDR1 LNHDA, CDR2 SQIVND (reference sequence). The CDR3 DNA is TGTGCCAGTAGGACAGGCGGTGAAAAACTGTTTTTT. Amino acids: CASRTGGEKLFF.

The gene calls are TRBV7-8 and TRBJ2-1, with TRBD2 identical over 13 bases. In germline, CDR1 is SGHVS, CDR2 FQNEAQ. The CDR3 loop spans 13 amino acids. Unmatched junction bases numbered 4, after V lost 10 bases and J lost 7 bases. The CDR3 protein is CATTSGGGNEQFF. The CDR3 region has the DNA TGTGCCACAACTAGCGGGGGGGGGAATGAGCAGTTCTTC.

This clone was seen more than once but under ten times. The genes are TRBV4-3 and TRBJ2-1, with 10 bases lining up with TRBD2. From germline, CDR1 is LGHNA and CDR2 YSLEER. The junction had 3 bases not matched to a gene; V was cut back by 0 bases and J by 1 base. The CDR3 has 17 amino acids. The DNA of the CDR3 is TGCGCCAGCAGCCAAGATACTAGCGGGGTATCCTACAATGAGCAGTTCTTC. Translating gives CASSQDTSGVSYNEQFF.

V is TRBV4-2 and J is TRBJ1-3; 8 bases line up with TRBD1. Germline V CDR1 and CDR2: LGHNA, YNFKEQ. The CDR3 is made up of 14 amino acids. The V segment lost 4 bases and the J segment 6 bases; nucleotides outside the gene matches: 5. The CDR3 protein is CASSLSDRENTIYF. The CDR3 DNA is TGTGCCAGCAGCCTATCGGACAGGGAAAACACCATATATTTT.

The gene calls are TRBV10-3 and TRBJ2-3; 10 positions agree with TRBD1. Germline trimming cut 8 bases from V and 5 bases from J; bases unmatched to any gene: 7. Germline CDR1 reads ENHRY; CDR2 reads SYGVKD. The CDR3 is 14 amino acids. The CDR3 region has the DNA TGTGCCATCGGGGGACAGGGGTCATTAGATACGCAGTATTTT. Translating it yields CAIGGQGSLDTQYF.

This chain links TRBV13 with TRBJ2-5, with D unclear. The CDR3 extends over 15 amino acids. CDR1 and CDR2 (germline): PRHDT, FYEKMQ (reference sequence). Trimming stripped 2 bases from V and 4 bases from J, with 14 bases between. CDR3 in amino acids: CASSLKESGGETQYF. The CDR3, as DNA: TGTGCCAGCAGCTTAAAAGAGTCTGGTGGAGAGACCCAGTACTTC.

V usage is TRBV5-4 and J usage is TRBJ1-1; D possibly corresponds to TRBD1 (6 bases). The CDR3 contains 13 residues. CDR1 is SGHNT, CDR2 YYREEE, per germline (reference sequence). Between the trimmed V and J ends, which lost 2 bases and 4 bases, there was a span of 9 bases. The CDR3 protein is CASSLQGVTEAFF. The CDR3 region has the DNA TGTGCCAGCAGCTTACAGGGTGTCACTGAAGCTTTCTTT.

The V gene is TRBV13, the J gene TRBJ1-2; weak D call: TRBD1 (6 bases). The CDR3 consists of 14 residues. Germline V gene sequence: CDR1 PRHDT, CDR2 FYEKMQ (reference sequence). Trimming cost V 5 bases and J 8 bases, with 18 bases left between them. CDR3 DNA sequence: TGTGCCAGCAGCGCCTTCCTAGAGGGGGAGGGCTACACCTTC. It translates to CASSAFLEGEGYTF.

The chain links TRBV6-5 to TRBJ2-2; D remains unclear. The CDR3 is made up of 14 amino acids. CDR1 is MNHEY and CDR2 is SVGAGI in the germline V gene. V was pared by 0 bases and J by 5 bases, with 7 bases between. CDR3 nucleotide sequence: TGTGCCAGCAGTTACTCGCGCTCTACCGGGGAGCTGTTTTTT. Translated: CASSYSRSTGELFF.

CDR3 region: CAISPDRDGSYGYTF. The CDR3, as DNA: TGTGCCATCAGCCCTGACAGGGACGGGAGCTATGGCTACACCTTC. This chain connects TRBV10-3 to TRBJ1-2; 7 bases are a match to TRBD1. This CDR3 region has 15 residues. Germline trimming cut 6 bases from V and 4 bases from J; bases unmatched to any gene: 11. Germline V gene data show CDR1 as ENHRY and CDR2 as SYGVKD.

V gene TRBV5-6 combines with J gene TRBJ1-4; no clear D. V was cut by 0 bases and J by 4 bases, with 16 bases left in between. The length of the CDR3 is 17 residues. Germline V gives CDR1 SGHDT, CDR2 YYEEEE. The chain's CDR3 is CASSLARRSGLNEKLFF. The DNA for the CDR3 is TGTGCCAGCAGCTTGGCACGCCGGAGCGGCCTTAATGAAAAACTGTTTTTT.

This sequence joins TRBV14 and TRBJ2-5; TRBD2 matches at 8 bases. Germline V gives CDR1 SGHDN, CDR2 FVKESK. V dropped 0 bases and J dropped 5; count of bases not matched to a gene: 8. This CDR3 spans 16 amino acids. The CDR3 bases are TGTGCCAGCAGCCAAGAGCGACGGGGGGGCCGGGAGACCCAGTACTTC. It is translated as CASSQERRGGRETQYF.

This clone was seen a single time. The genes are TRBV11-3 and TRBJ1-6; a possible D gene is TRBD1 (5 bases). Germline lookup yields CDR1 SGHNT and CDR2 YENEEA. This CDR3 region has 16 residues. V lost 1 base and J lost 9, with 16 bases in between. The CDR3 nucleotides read TGTGCCAGCAGCTTAGGCGGGGTTTCGGGGCGTTCACCCCTCCACTTT. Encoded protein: CASSLGGVSGRSPLHF.

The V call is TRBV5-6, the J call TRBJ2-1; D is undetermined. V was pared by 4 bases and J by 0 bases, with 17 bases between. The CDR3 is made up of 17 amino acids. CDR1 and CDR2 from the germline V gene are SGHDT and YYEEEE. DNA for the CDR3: TGTGCCAGCAGCCTAGAGAGCACACACCGCTCCTACAATGAGCAGTTCTTC. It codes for CASSLESTHRSYNEQFF.